These 16 T cell receptor beta chains were sequenced from one sample in a study of T cell changes during pregnancy in multiple sclerosis. Repertoires were generated with immunoSEQ multiplex PCR, while TCRdb's copy carries only in-frame clones and drops some. Here the sample spans around 31,000 clones, 85% to 95% being singletons. Sequences were derived from CD4+ T cells from peripheral blood mononuclear cells, sampled in the first trimester of pregnancy. Receptors were obtained from a female donor with multiple sclerosis, enrolled in a pregnancy study.

The chain combines TRBV4-3 with TRBJ2-1, with no clear D. The V end was cut by 0 bases, the J end by 0 bases, with 6 bases between. The V gene's germline CDR1 is LGHNA and CDR2 YSLEER. The CDR3 runs to 15 residues. The CDR3 region has the DNA TGCGCCAGCAGCCAAGACAAGAGCTCCTACAATGAGCAGTTCTTC. Translation: CASSQDKSSYNEQFF.

This clone was counted between two and nine times. This sequence joins TRBV28 and TRBJ1-3, with 7 bases lining up with TRBD1. V shed 5 bases and J 0 bases; nucleotides not matched to a gene: 7. The CDR3 has 16 amino acids. Germline-derived CDR1 and CDR2 are MDHEN and SYDVKM. CDR3 DNA: TGTGCCAGCAGTCCACCACAGGGGAGCTCTGGAAACACCATATATTTT. It is translated as CASSPPQGSSGNTIYF.

The gene calls are TRBV4-2 and TRBJ1-6; D call uncertain. This CDR3 is built from 18 residues. V was clipped by 0 bases and J by 2 bases, with 14 bases between them. The germline V gene has CDR1 LGHNA and CDR2 YNFKEQ. The CDR3 reads CASSQDYERTAYNSPLHF. The CDR3 DNA follows: TGTGCCAGCAGCCAAGATTACGAAAGAACAGCCTATAATTCACCCCTCCACTTT.

V gene TRBV7-3 combines with J gene TRBJ2-3; 10 bases fit TRBD2. Germline CDR1 SGHTA, CDR2 FQGTGA. CDR3 length equals 17 residues. The ends lost 3 bases at V and 2 bases at J; junction bases unmatched: 8. The DNA for the CDR3 is TGTGCCAGCAGCTTGGGGCTAGCGGGGGATACCACAGATACGCAGTATTTT. Translation: CASSLGLAGDTTDTQYF.

The rearrangement uses TRBV15 and TRBJ2-7, with D uncertain. Germline V CDR1 and CDR2: LNHNV, YYDKDF (reference sequence). Deletions cut 4 bases from V and 4 bases from J, with 5 bases between. This CDR3 spans 11 amino acids. CDR3 sequence reads: CATSNGYEQYF. Here the CDR3 DNA reads TGTGCCACCAGCAACGGGTACGAGCAGTACTTC.

The rearrangement links TRBV6-5 to TRBJ2-7; weak D call: TRBD2 (6 bases). Trimming took off 6 bases at V and 5 bases at J, with 20 bases between the two ends. The CDR3 is 15 amino acids. CDR1 MNHEY and CDR2 SVGAGI come from the germline V gene. The CDR3: CASSPLGSGRDEQYF. The CDR3 DNA follows: TGTGCCAGCAGCCCACTAGGGAGCGGGCGGGACGAGCAGTACTTC.

DNA for the CDR3: TGTGCCTTCGGGACAGTCTACAATGAGCAGTTCTTC. Translating gives CAFGTVYNEQFF. The chain employs TRBV30 and TRBJ2-1, with 7 bases fitting TRBD1. This CDR3 comprises 12 residues. Trimming took 7 bases from V and 3 from J; bases not matched to a gene: 3. In germline, CDR1 is GTSNPN, CDR2 SVGIG (reference sequence).

The rearrangement links TRBV4-3 to TRBJ1-2, with D maybe TRBD1 (5 bases). V shed 0 bases and J shed 4 bases, with 18 bases lying between them. Germline CDR1 and CDR2: LGHNA and YSLEER. This CDR3 is 17 amino acids long. CDR3 nucleotide sequence: TGCGCCAGCAGCCAAGATGCCCTTTGGGGCACGACCTATGGCTACACCTTC. Its protein is CASSQDALWGTTYGYTF.

The chain couples TRBV30 to TRBJ2-3; D may be TRBD2 (5 bases). CDR1 and CDR2 from the germline V gene are GTSNPN and SVGIG (reference sequence). CDR3 length: 14 residues. V lost 2 bases and J 0 bases, leaving 9 bases between the germline ends. CDR3 in DNA: TGTGCCTGGAGTATCGACTACAGCACAGATACGCAGTATTTT. Its translation: CAWSIDYSTDTQYF.

The J gene is TRBJ2-5, the V gene TRBV5-1; D may be TRBD2 (5 bases). Germline CDR1 SGHRS, CDR2 YFSETQ. The CDR3 spans 13 residues. Between the trimmed V and J ends, which lost 1 base and 5 bases, there was a span of 9 bases. CDR3 amino acids: CASSLSGEETQYF. CDR3 sequence (DNA): TGCGCCAGCAGCTTGTCCGGGGAGGAGACCCAGTACTTC.

CDR3 in amino acids: CASSLTGSSVAFF. Written as DNA, the CDR3 is TGTGCCAGCAGCCTGACAGGGAGTAGTGTAGCTTTCTTT. The V gene is TRBV28, the J gene TRBJ1-1; TRBD1 agrees at 7 bases. CDR3 size: 13 residues. With V trimmed by 6 bases and J by 10 bases, 11 bases remained unmatched. Germline V gene lookup returns CDR1 MDHEN and CDR2 SYDVKM. The full variable domain, its missing parts supplied by reference TRBV28 and TRBJ1-1, is DVKVTQSSRYLVKRTGEKVFLECVQDMDHENMFWYRQDPGLGLRLIYFSYDVKMKEKGDIPEGYSVSREKKERFSLILESASTNQTSMYLCASSLTGSSVAFFGQGTRLTVV.

V gene TRBV5-1 combines with J gene TRBJ1-1; 10 nucleotides agree with TRBD1. V lost 1 base, J lost 0 bases, and 9 bases stayed unmatched. The V gene's germline CDR1 is SGHRS and CDR2 YFSETQ. The CDR3 totals 18 residues. CDR3 DNA: TGCGCCAGCAGCTTGACCCTTCCGGGACAGGGGATGAACACTGAAGCTTTCTTT. It is translated as CASSLTLPGQGMNTEAFF. The complete variable domain, with remaining parts taken from reference TRBV5-1 and TRBJ1-1, reads KAGVTQTPRYLIKTRGQQVTLSCSPISGHRSVSWYQQTPGQGLQFLFEYFSETQRNKGNFPGRFSGRQFSNSRSEMNVSTLELGDSALYLCASSLTLPGQGMNTEAFFGQGTRLTVV.

V and J are TRBV6-6 and TRBJ2-7; D is unclear. V lost 6 bases to trimming and J lost 4 bases, with 10 bases between them. CDR1 MNHNY and CDR2 SVGAGI come from the germline V gene (reference sequence). This CDR3 is 12 amino acids long. The CDR3, as DNA: TGTGCCAGCAGCCCCGTTGCGTACGAGCAGTACTTC. This encodes CASSPVAYEQYF.

The chain recombines TRBV11-2 with TRBJ2-5; TRBD2 is a possible D gene (6 bases). CDR3 length equals 16 residues. Germline CDR1 SGHAT, CDR2 FQNNGV. Trimming took off 7 bases at V and 0 bases at J, with 18 bases between the two ends. The CDR3 region has the DNA TGTGCCAGCACCCCGGGGGTCCTCGGGTACCAAGAGACCCAGTACTTC. Translated: CASTPGVLGYQETQYF.

The chain couples TRBV9 to TRBJ2-2, with 7 nucleotides matching TRBD1. The ends lost 0 bases at V and 0 bases at J; junction bases unmatched: 2. CDR1 and CDR2 (germline): SGDLS, YYNGEE. The CDR3 totals 16 residues. The CDR3 loop is CASSVAGTANTGELFF. CDR3 nucleotides: TGTGCCAGCAGCGTAGCGGGGACAGCGAACACCGGGGAGCTGTTTTTT.

The chain has TRBV30 and TRBJ2-2; 9 bases match TRBD1. The V gene end was trimmed by 3 bases and the J gene end by 4 bases; junction bases not matched to a gene: 6. Germline-derived CDR1 and CDR2 are GTSNPN and SVGIG (reference sequence). The CDR3 runs 15 residues. The CDR3 loop reads CAWRIGQGITGELFF. CDR3 nucleotide sequence: TGTGCCTGGAGGATAGGACAGGGGATCACCGGGGAGCTGTTTTTT.